The 28 T cell receptor beta chains presented below share a single source sample, sequenced in a study of CD8 T cells in Susac syndrome. When the RNA was reverse transcribed, random hexamers were used with an input of roughly 0.45 to 1 ug. TCRdb re-analysed the immunoSEQ multiplex PCR reads in MiXCR, keeping a single row per CDR3 protein. Found here are roughly 180,000 distinct CDR3 sequences, over 85% of them singletons; the top ten hold over 0.12%. The sample consisted of CD4+ T cells from PBMCs. Receptor source: a human donor in good health.

The V call is TRBV14, the J call TRBJ1-1; 7 bases are shared with TRBD1. This CDR3 is built from 15 residues. The ends lost 2 bases at V and 4 bases at J; junction bases unmatched: 7. In germline, CDR1 is SGHDN, CDR2 FVKESK. The CDR3: CASSQQGVYGTEAFF. CDR3 in DNA: TGTGCCAGCAGCCAACAGGGGGTTTATGGCACTGAAGCTTTCTTT. Filled out from reference TRBV14 and TRBJ1-1, the complete variable domain reads EAGVTQFPSHSVIEKGQTVTLRCDPISGHDNLYWYRRVMGKEIKFLLHFVKESKQDESGMPNNRFLAERTGGTYSTLKVQPAELEDSGVYFCASSQQGVYGTEAFFGQGTRLTVV.

The chain recombines TRBV4-3 with TRBJ2-7; D could derive from TRBD1 or TRBD2 (5 bases each). This CDR3 is 15 amino acids long. Germline CDR1 LGHNA, CDR2 YSLEER. V dropped 3 bases and J dropped 0 bases, with 12 bases sitting between them. This CDR3 is CASSHATGASYEQYF. In nucleotides, the CDR3 is TGCGCCAGCAGCCATGCGACCGGGGCCTCCTACGAGCAGTACTTC.

J is TRBJ1-2 and V is TRBV29-1; 9 bases line up with TRBD1. Per germline, CDR1 SQVTM and CDR2 ANQGSEA. After removal of 7 bases from V and 4 bases from J, the junction contained 7 bases not matched to a gene. This CDR3 spans 13 amino acids. DNA of the CDR3: TGCAGCGCTACACAGGGGGCTGGCTATGGCTACACCTTC. This gives the protein CSATQGAGYGYTF.

The chain has TRBV4-3 and TRBJ2-3; D gene ambiguous. This CDR3 comprises 14 residues. Trimming took off 3 bases at V and 2 bases at J, with 9 bases between the two ends. Germline V gene data show CDR1 as LGHNA and CDR2 as YSLEER. The CDR3 here is CASSHQQYTDTQYF. DNA of the CDR3: TGCGCCAGCAGCCATCAACAGTACACAGATACGCAGTATTTT.

The chain links TRBV20-1 to TRBJ2-5; D not resolved. The V gene lost 2 bases and the J gene lost 5 bases, with 9 bases spanning the gap. CDR3 size: 12 residues. CDR1 is DFQATT, CDR2 SNEGSKA, per germline (reference sequence). CDR3 region: CSARPDSETQYF. The DNA for the CDR3 is TGCAGTGCTAGACCTGACTCGGAGACCCAGTACTTC.

V gene TRBV7-9 combines with J gene TRBJ2-1; TRBD1 matches at 9 bases. V lost 6 bases, J lost 8 bases, and 14 bases stayed unmatched. The CDR3 has 16 amino acids. Germline V gene data show CDR1 as SEHNR and CDR2 as FQNEAQ (reference sequence). The CDR3 nucleotides read TGTGCCAGCAGGCATATCCTTGCGACAGGGGGGCATGAGCAGTTCTTC. This sequence encodes CASRHILATGGHEQFF.

The V and J genes are TRBV5-1 and TRBJ2-1, with D possibly TRBD1 on 5 matching bases. Trimming shortened V by 4 bases and J by 0 bases, and 11 bases separated the two germline ends. The germline gives CDR1 SGHRS, CDR2 YFSETQ. The CDR3 contains 15 residues. CDR3 coding DNA: TGCGCCAGCAGCCCTGACAGTAGCTCCTACAATGAGCAGTTCTTC. It specifies CASSPDSSSYNEQFF. Using reference TRBV5-1 and TRBJ2-1 for the parts outside the CDR3, the full variable domain is KAGVTQTPRYLIKTRGQQVTLSCSPISGHRSVSWYQQTPGQGLQFLFEYFSETQRNKGNFPGRFSGRQFSNSRSEMNVSTLELGDSALYLCASSPDSSSYNEQFFGPGTRLTVL.

The chain joins TRBV7-2 to TRBJ2-1, with 8 bases lining up with TRBD2. The V gene end was trimmed by 4 bases and the J gene end by 2 bases; junction bases not matched to a gene: 4. Germline lookup yields CDR1 SGHTA and CDR2 FQGNSA. This CDR3 comprises 15 residues. The CDR3 DNA reads TGTGCCAGCAGCTCCACTAGCGGTACCTACAATGAGCAGTTCTTC. Protein sequence: CASSSTSGTYNEQFF.

The V gene is TRBV14, the J gene TRBJ2-7, with D perhaps TRBD1 or TRBD2 (5 bases each). Trimming took 0 bases from V and 3 from J, leaving 9 bases between them. This CDR3 spans 14 amino acids. Germline CDR1 reads SGHDN; CDR2 reads FVKESK. For the CDR3, the DNA is TGTGCCAGCAGCCAAGATGGGACCTACTACGAGCAGTACTTC. It yields the protein CASSQDGTYYEQYF.

V usage is TRBV5-1 and J usage is TRBJ2-3, with 10 bases lining up with TRBD2. CDR1 is SGHRS, CDR2 YFSETQ, per germline. This CDR3 region has 16 residues. Germline trimming cut 0 bases from V and 0 bases from J; bases unmatched to any gene: 1. CDR3 protein: CASSLELAGSTDTQYF. In DNA form, the CDR3 reads TGCGCCAGCAGCTTGGAACTAGCGGGGAGCACAGATACGCAGTATTTT. The entire variable domain, with the rest obtained from reference TRBV5-1 and TRBJ2-3, is as follows: KAGVTQTPRYLIKTRGQQVTLSCSPISGHRSVSWYQQTPGQGLQFLFEYFSETQRNKGNFPGRFSGRQFSNSRSEMNVSTLELGDSALYLCASSLELAGSTDTQYFGPGTRLTVL.

The chain couples TRBV12-3 or TRBV12-4 to TRBJ2-7; TRBD2 agrees at 8 bases. With V trimmed by 6 bases and J by 4 bases, 8 bases remained unmatched. CDR3 length: 14 residues. The CDR3 region is CASSSGTSPYEQYF. DNA for the CDR3: TGTGCCAGCAGCTCCGGGACTAGTCCGTACGAGCAGTACTTC.

The CDR3 nucleotides are TGCAGCGTGACCCCGGGACCCGGCACCGGGATGAACACTGAAGCTTTCTTT. Translated: CSVTPGPGTGMNTEAFF. This chain links TRBV29-1 with TRBJ1-1, with a weak D call TRBD1 (5 bases). Germline CDR1 SQVTM, CDR2 ANQGSEA. The CDR3 is 17 amino acids. Deletions cut 6 bases from V and 0 bases from J, with 23 bases between. The entire variable domain, with the rest obtained from reference TRBV29-1 and TRBJ1-1, is as follows: SAVISQKPSRDICQRGTSLTIQCQVDSQVTMMFWYRQQPGQSLTLIATANQGSEATYESGFVIDKFPISRPNLTFSTLTVSNMSPEDSSIYLCSVTPGPGTGMNTEAFFGQGTRLTVV.

This rearrangement joins TRBV20-1 to TRBJ2-1; the D is unclear. Trimming stripped 6 bases from V and 2 bases from J, with 11 bases between. The V gene's germline CDR1 is DFQATT and CDR2 SNEGSKA (reference sequence). The CDR3 consists of 13 residues. In DNA, the CDR3 is TGCAGTGCGCCTCGGGTCCCCTACAATGAGCAGTTCTTC. Residues: CSAPRVPYNEQFF.

The genes are TRBV15 and TRBJ2-5; D tentatively fits TRBD1 or TRBD2 (5 bases each). The CDR3 extends over 15 amino acids. Germline lookup yields CDR1 LNHNV and CDR2 YYDKDF (reference sequence). Trimming removed 0 bases at V and 5 bases at J, with 13 bases between. This CDR3 is CATSRDPRGEETQYF. DNA for the CDR3: TGTGCCACCAGCAGAGATCCTCGGGGCGAGGAGACCCAGTACTTC.

The chain employs TRBV2 and TRBJ1-5; tentatively, D is TRBD1 (6 bases). The CDR3 covers 13 residues. The germline V and J ends were trimmed by 4 bases and 4 bases, with 8 bases remaining between them. Germline V gene data show CDR1 as SNHLY and CDR2 as FYNNEI. Written as DNA, the CDR3 is TGTGCCAGCAGTGGACAGGAAAATCAGCCCCAGCATTTT. It specifies CASSGQENQPQHF.

The rearrangement links TRBV3-1 to TRBJ1-6; D perhaps matches TRBD1 (5 bases). Germline assignment: CDR1 LGHDT and CDR2 YNNKEL (reference sequence). V lost 1 base and J 10 bases, leaving 14 bases between the germline ends. The CDR3 is 15 residues long. The CDR3 coding sequence is TGTGCCAGCAGCCAAGGGGCAGGGCGGGTCTCACCCCTCCACTTT. This gives the protein CASSQGAGRVSPLHF. Together with reference TRBV3-1 and TRBJ1-6, the CDR3 gives the full variable domain: DTAVSQTPKYLVTQMGNDKSIKCEQNLGHDTMYWYKQDSKKFLKIMFSYNNKELIINETVPNRFSPKSPDKAHLNLHINSLELGDSAVYFCASSQGAGRVSPLHFGNGTRLTVT.

This clonotype was seen just once. The chain carries TRBV11-2 and TRBJ2-1; either TRBD1 or TRBD2 may supply D (5 bases each). The CDR3 spans 18 residues. In germline, CDR1 is SGHAT, CDR2 FQNNGV. V was shortened by 3 bases and J by 0 bases, with 18 bases between the two germline ends. The CDR3 here is CASSFELGPTSSYNEQFF. DNA for the CDR3: TGTGCCAGCAGCTTCGAATTGGGACCAACGAGCTCCTACAATGAGCAGTTCTTC.

DNA for the CDR3: TGTGCCTGGAGTGTGTCTGGCAGCAATGAGCAGTTCTTC. Encoded protein: CAWSVSGSNEQFF. The V and J genes are TRBV30 and TRBJ2-1, with D hard to call. The CDR3 spans 13 residues. Germline lookup yields CDR1 GTSNPN and CDR2 SVGIG (reference sequence). V shed 0 bases and J shed 6 bases, with 9 bases lying between them.

V is TRBV20-1 and J is TRBJ2-7, with 8 nucleotides matching TRBD1. CDR3 length: 15 amino acids. With V trimmed by 3 bases and J by 3 bases, 10 bases remained unmatched. Germline CDR1 and CDR2: DFQATT and SNEGSKA (reference sequence). The chain's CDR3 is CSARHSGTGHYEQYF. The CDR3 region has the DNA TGCAGTGCTAGGCACTCCGGGACAGGTCACTACGAGCAGTACTTC.

The genes are TRBV19 and TRBJ2-2; 9 bases are a match to TRBD1. The junction had 5 bases not matched to a gene; V was cut back by 5 bases and J by 4 bases. The CDR3 contains 15 residues. Germline V gene lookup returns CDR1 LNHDA and CDR2 SQIVND (reference sequence). CDR3 amino acids: CASSPRDRVTGELFF. The DNA for the CDR3 is TGTGCCAGTAGTCCCCGGGACAGGGTCACCGGGGAGCTGTTTTTT.

As DNA, the CDR3 is TGTGCCAGCAGCCTCAGAGTTGGGGGAGATACGCAGTATTTT. Its translation is CASSLRVGGDTQYF. The J gene is TRBJ2-3, the V gene TRBV6-2 or TRBV6-3; D may correspond to TRBD1 or TRBD2 (5 bases each). This CDR3 is 14 amino acids long. The V end was cut by 6 bases, the J end by 5 bases, with 15 bases between. Germline V gene data show CDR1 as MNHEY and CDR2 as SVGEGT.

The J gene is TRBJ2-7, the V gene TRBV2; D possibly corresponds to TRBD2 (5 bases). V was cut by 8 bases and J by 2 bases, with 7 bases left in between. Per the germline V gene, CDR1 is SNHLY and CDR2 is FYNNEI. This CDR3 is built from 11 residues. The DNA of the CDR3 is TGTGCCAGCGTGAGGGCCTACGAGCAGTACTTC. Residues: CASVRAYEQYF.

V is TRBV7-3 and J is TRBJ2-5; D call uncertain. The V end lost 2 bases, the J end lost 2 bases, and 9 bases lay between the germline ends. The CDR3 runs 14 residues. Germline loops: CDR1 SGHTA, CDR2 FQGTGA. The chain's CDR3 is CASSLGGLQETQYF. The DNA for the CDR3 is TGTGCCAGCAGCTTAGGTGGCTTACAAGAGACCCAGTACTTC.

The chain combines TRBV18 with TRBJ2-7; no clear D. The CDR3 has 13 amino acids. Germline loops: CDR1 KGHSH, CDR2 LQKENI. Trimming pared 1 base from V and 6 bases from J, leaving 10 bases between. For the CDR3, the DNA is TGTGCCAGCTCACCACGAAGGGCCTCCGAGCAGTACTTC. It codes for CASSPRRASEQYF.

The CDR3 sequence is CSVPSSGGVQETQYF. DNA for the CDR3: TGCAGCGTCCCCAGTAGCGGGGGGGTCCAAGAGACCCAGTACTTC. The chain carries TRBV29-1 and TRBJ2-5, with 11 positions matching TRBD2. Germline loops: CDR1 SQVTM, CDR2 ANQGSEA. This CDR3 is 15 amino acids long. V lost 6 bases and J lost 1; bases outside the gene matches: 7.

The chain is built from TRBV5-1 and TRBJ2-2, with D possibly being TRBD2 (5 bases). CDR3 length equals 14 residues. V dropped 4 bases and J dropped 6 bases, with 13 bases sitting between them. Germline V gives CDR1 SGHRS, CDR2 YFSETQ. The CDR3 region is CASSTQYGAGELFF. Here the CDR3 DNA reads TGCGCCAGCAGCACACAATACGGGGCCGGGGAGCTGTTTTTT.

The chain employs TRBV5-1 and TRBJ2-7; TRBD1 agrees at 11 bases. The CDR3 has 14 residues. With 3 bases clipped from V and 7 bases from J, the junction kept 6 bases outside the gene matches. Germline V lookup: CDR1 SGHRS, CDR2 YFSETQ. Here the CDR3 DNA reads TGCGCCAGCAGCTCCGGACAGGGGGCGCGGGAGCAGTACTTC. Its protein product is CASSSGQGAREQYF.

On this clonotype itself: At one boundary the junction diverges from the germline segment, which might be a read error. The V gene is TRBV29-1, the J gene TRBJ1-5; D is possibly TRBD1 (5 bases). Germline V gene lookup returns CDR1 SQVTM and CDR2 ANQGSEA. CDR3 length: 12 residues. CDR3 sequence: CCVRGGGQPQHF. CDR3 DNA sequence: TGCTGCGTTCGGGGGGGTGGCCAGCCCCAGCATTTT.